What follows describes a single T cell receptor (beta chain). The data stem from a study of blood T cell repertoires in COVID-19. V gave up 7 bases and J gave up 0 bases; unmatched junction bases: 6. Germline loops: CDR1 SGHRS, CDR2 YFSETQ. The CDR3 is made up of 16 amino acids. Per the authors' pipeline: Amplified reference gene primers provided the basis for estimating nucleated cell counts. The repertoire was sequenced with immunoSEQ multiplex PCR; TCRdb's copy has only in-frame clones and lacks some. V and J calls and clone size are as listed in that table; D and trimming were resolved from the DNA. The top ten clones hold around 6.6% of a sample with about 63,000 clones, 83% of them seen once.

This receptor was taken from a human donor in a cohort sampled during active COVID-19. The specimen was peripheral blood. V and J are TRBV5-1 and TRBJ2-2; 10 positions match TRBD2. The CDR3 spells CASLRTSGSNTGELFF. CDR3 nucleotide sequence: TGCGCCAGCCTTCGGACTAGCGGTTCGAACACCGGGGAGCTGTTTTTT. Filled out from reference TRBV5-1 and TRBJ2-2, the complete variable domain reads KAGVTQTPRYLIKTRGQQVTLSCSPISGHRSVSWYQQTPGQGLQFLFEYFSETQRNKGNFPGRFSGRQFSNSRSEMNVSTLELGDSALYLCASLRTSGSNTGELFFGEGSRLTVL.